The 11 T cell receptor beta chains given below trace back to one sample, sequenced in a study of blood T cell repertoires in COVID-19. Measured with immunoSEQ multiplex PCR; TCRdb has only the in-frame clones, and not every one. This table has about 360,000 clones, around nine tenths appearing once. The sequenced material came from peripheral blood. The receptors here all came from a human donor in a cohort sampled during active COVID-19.

The chain couples TRBV7-2 to TRBJ1-2; D remains unclear. In germline, CDR1 is SGHTA, CDR2 FQGNSA. The CDR3 has 13 amino acids. The ends were cut back, 6 bases at V and 5 bases at J, with 13 bases in the middle. The CDR3, as DNA: TGTGCCAGCAGTCCACGTGCGGGATATGGCTACACCTTC. Translating it yields CASSPRAGYGYTF.

This chain joins TRBV4-1 and TRBJ2-2; D gene uncertain. Germline loops: CDR1 MGHRA, CDR2 YSYEKL. Trimming cost V 1 base and J 4 bases, with 10 bases left between them. This CDR3 is built from 15 residues. The CDR3 region is CASSQVLVLTGELFF. The DNA for the CDR3 is TGCGCCAGCAGCCAAGTACTGGTTCTCACCGGGGAGCTGTTTTTT.

The chain uses TRBV5-1 and TRBJ1-1, with 9 bases fitting TRBD1. The CDR3 covers 15 residues. The V and J ends lost 3 bases and 6 bases, in that order; junction bases with no gene match: 9. Germline-derived CDR1 and CDR2 are SGHRS and YFSETQ. The CDR3 here is CASSSGQGLRSEAFF. The CDR3 DNA reads as TGCGCCAGCAGCTCTGGACAGGGGTTGAGGTCTGAAGCTTTCTTT. The full variable domain, with the rest looked up from reference TRBV5-1 and TRBJ1-1, is KAGVTQTPRYLIKTRGQQVTLSCSPISGHRSVSWYQQTPGQGLQFLFEYFSETQRNKGNFPGRFSGRQFSNSRSEMNVSTLELGDSALYLCASSSGQGLRSEAFFGQGTRLTVV.

V is TRBV6-6 and J is TRBJ2-3; 14 bases align to TRBD2. J lost 2 bases, V lost 11 bases, and 12 bases had no gene match. CDR3 length: 17 residues. Looked up from germline, CDR1 is MNHNY and CDR2 is SVGAGI (reference sequence). This chain's CDR3 is CASSRLAGGTTTDTQYF. Here the CDR3 DNA reads TGTGCCTCCAGTCGACTAGCGGGGGGGACTACCACAGATACGCAGTATTTT.

The chain couples TRBV7-8 to TRBJ1-5; D perhaps matches TRBD1 (5 bases). CDR3 length: 17 amino acids. Germline loops: CDR1 SGHVS, CDR2 FQNEAQ. The V gene lost 0 bases and the J gene lost 2 bases, with 14 bases spanning the gap. As DNA, the CDR3 is TGTGCCAGCAGCTTAGCCGGCGCGGGGGAGGGCAATCAGCCCCAGCATTTT. The encoded protein is CASSLAGAGEGNQPQHF.

The J gene is TRBJ1-5, the V gene TRBV28, with TRBD1 matching 11 bases. Losses at the gene ends were 6 bases for V and 7 bases for J; bases not matched to a gene: 5. This CDR3 region has 14 residues. CDR1 is MDHEN and CDR2 is SYDVKM in the germline V gene. The DNA of the CDR3 is TGTGCCAGCAGGTTGGACAGGGGGCAGCAGCCCCAGCATTTT. This encodes CASRLDRGQQPQHF.

Comment on this clone: Other DNA sequences in this sample translate to the same CDR3. The chain uses TRBV5-1 and TRBJ2-1; 11 nucleotides align to TRBD2. The CDR3 has 15 residues. Germline CDR1 and CDR2: SGHRS and YFSETQ. Trimming removed 1 base from V and 4 bases from J; junction bases left unmatched: 1. DNA for the CDR3: TGCGCCAGCAGCTTGACTAGCGGGGGTTACAATGAGCAGTTCTTC. Amino acid sequence: CASSLTSGGYNEQFF.

V gene TRBV27 combines with J gene TRBJ1-1; 7 bases map to TRBD1. This CDR3 comprises 15 residues. Germline V gene lookup returns CDR1 MNHEY and CDR2 SMNVEV (reference sequence). With V trimmed by 2 bases and J by 5 bases, 8 bases remained unmatched. The CDR3 region is CASSLDRASRTEAFF. The CDR3 DNA is TGTGCCAGCAGTTTAGACAGGGCGAGTAGGACTGAAGCTTTCTTT.

The table lists this clone with a count of one. The chain combines TRBV19 with TRBJ2-5, with a possible D match to TRBD1 (5 bases). Germline CDR1 reads LNHDA; CDR2 reads SQIVND (reference sequence). The V and J ends lost 5 bases and 7 bases respectively, with 20 bases between them. This CDR3 has 15 residues. The CDR3 region is CASSPRSSQGRTQYF. The CDR3 region has the DNA TGTGCCAGTAGTCCCCGATCCAGCCAGGGAAGGACCCAGTACTTC.

This chain connects TRBV11-2 to TRBJ1-1; possible D gene TRBD1, 5 bases. This CDR3 is built from 15 residues. Germline V CDR1 and CDR2: SGHAT, FQNNGV. V lost 3 bases, J lost 1 base, and 12 bases lay in between. The CDR3 DNA follows: TGTGCCAGCAGCTTCCCCGGGGGACGGAACACTGAAGCTTTCTTT. It encodes CASSFPGGRNTEAFF.

The chain recombines TRBV6-5 with TRBJ2-2, with TRBD1 matching 7 bases. The CDR3 has 16 amino acids. The J segment lost 7 bases and the V segment lost 0 bases, leaving 8 bases of the junction unmatched. Germline assignment: CDR1 MNHEY and CDR2 SVGAGI. The DNA for the CDR3 is TGTGCCAGCAGTTACTCAAGAACAGGGGCGAGCGGGGAGCTGTTTTTT. Protein: CASSYSRTGASGELFF.